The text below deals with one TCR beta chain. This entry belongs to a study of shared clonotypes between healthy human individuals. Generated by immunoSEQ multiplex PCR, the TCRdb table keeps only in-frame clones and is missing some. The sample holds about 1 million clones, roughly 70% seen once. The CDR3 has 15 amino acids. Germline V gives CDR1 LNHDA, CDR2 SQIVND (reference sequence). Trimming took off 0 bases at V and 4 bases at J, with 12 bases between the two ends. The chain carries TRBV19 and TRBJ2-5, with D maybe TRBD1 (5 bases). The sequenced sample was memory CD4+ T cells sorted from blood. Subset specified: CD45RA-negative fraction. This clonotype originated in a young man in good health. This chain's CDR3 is CASSIDRIGVETQYF. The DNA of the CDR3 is TGTGCCAGTAGTATAGATCGGATAGGGGTAGAGACCCAGTACTTC.